Sequencing of this T cell receptor beta chain was carried out in a study of CD8+ T cells in alopecia areata. Study-level information: Oral tofacitinib (5 to 10 mg twice daily) was administered to treated patients. Study findings and constraints: Clonality in the scalp and expanded CD8+ clones ranked among the top 100 were significantly decreased by tofacitinib.

A note on this clone: Its specificity is not known.

Trimming removed 0 bases from V and 1 base from J, with 6 bases in between. Germline CDR1 GTSNPN, CDR2 SVGIG (reference sequence). The CDR3 extends over 13 amino acids. Treatment defined: oral pan-JAK inhibitor, 5-10 mg twice daily. Extracted RNA was reverse transcribed, and the resulting cDNA served as sequencing template. This table comes from immunoSEQ multiplex PCR, and its TCRdb copy is limited to in-frame clones, with some not included. The sample holds 150,000 to 200,000 clones, about 48% seen once. The TCR was taken from a human donor with alopecia areata. V is TRBV30 and J is TRBJ1-1; D remains ambiguous. The sequencing used CD8+ T cells sorted from blood, collected at week 24, from a patient treated with tofacitinib. The CDR3 sequence: CAWSVMPNTEAFF. In DNA form, the CDR3 reads TGTGCCTGGAGTGTAATGCCGAACACTGAAGCTTTCTTT.